This TCR beta chain was obtained from a study of metastatic and nonmetastatic thyroid tumors. Across the whole study: Repertoires from malignant and benign thyroid patients were compared across blood and tumor or nodule tissue. General study results and limits: The study reportedly found significantly higher TCR beta diversity in malignant thyroid tumors than benign nodules, in blood and tumor.

Via MiXCR, TCRdb re-called the PCR reads. The table includes 20,000 to 30,000 clones, 10% to 15% detected once. Thyroid surgery had not been preceded by any treatment in any patient. This clone showed up many times. Its antigen is unidentified. A read error may explain this, as a much larger clone is one base away. Other DNA sequences in this sample translate to the same CDR3. The length of the CDR3 is 12 residues. CDR1 MGHRA and CDR2 YSYEKL come from the germline V gene. Input material: blood. The chain carries TRBV4-1 and TRBJ2-1, with D unclear. This clonotype originated in a female donor with papillary thyroid cancer or a benign thyroid nodule (not recorded which). Some clones in this sample may be carry-over from other donors' samples. Written as DNA, the CDR3 is TGCGCCAGCAGCCAAGGAGACAACGAGCAGTTCTTC. Its translation: CASSQGDNEQFF.